These 2 T cell receptor beta chains share one sample of origin, sequenced in a study of cytomegalovirus exposure and HLA in healthy donors. The PCR employed 60 Vbeta primers together with 13 Jbeta primers. Clones were sequenced by immunoSEQ multiplex PCR, and TCRdb holds only the in-frame ones, with some missing. Here the sample spans around 150,000 clones, roughly 79% being singletons. Input material: PBMCs. The receptors were sampled from a male donor in good health and CMV-seronegative.

The gene calls are TRBV7-2 and TRBJ2-2; D uncertain. V was trimmed by 3 bases and J by 1 base, leaving 6 bases between them. CDR1 is SGHTA, CDR2 FQGNSA, per germline. This CDR3 spans 14 amino acids. The CDR3 spells CASSFRLNTGELFF. In nucleotides, the CDR3 is TGTGCCAGCAGCTTTCGACTGAACACCGGGGAGCTGTTTTTT.

This chain uses TRBV6-6 with TRBJ2-2; D is uncertain. CDR3 length equals 15 residues. Trimming left V 5 bases short and J 7 bases short, with 17 bases between. The germline V gene encodes CDR1 MNHNY and CDR2 SVGAGI (reference sequence). In DNA, the CDR3 is TGTGCCAGCAGTGGCGCGCGGCCCTCTGGCGGGGAGCTGTTTTTT. Translating it yields CASSGARPSGGELFF.